This record concerns one TCR beta chain sequence. These data come from a study of OX40 agonist ivuxolimab in advanced cancers. The table came from immunoSEQ multiplex PCR; TCRdb's copy has only in-frame clones and leaves some out. The table shows approximately 76,000 clones, with about 91% occurring only once. Trimming stripped 2 bases from V and 5 bases from J, with 6 bases between. From germline, CDR1 is SNHLY and CDR2 FYNNEI. The CDR3 spans 13 residues. This receptor was identified in an adult with an advanced solid tumor such as melanoma, head and neck, liver or kidney cancer. V and J are TRBV2 and TRBJ2-2; D remains unclear. The sample here was CD4+ or CD8+ T cells sorted from blood, taken in a trial of the OX40 agonist ivuxolimab. As DNA, the CDR3 is TGTGCCAGCAGTGAAAGGCCAACCGGGGAGCTGTTTTTT. Its translation: CASSERPTGELFF.